One T cell receptor beta chain is described in this entry. The treatment: oral pan-JAK inhibitor, 5-10 mg twice daily. The CDR3 runs 14 residues. Germline V gene sequence: CDR1 LGHNA, CDR2 YNFKEQ. Trimming at V came to 4 bases and at J to 4 bases, leaving 3 bases not matched to a gene. The data were taken from a study of CD8+ T cells in alopecia areata. Extracted from the samples, RNA was reverse transcribed into cDNA to serve as the sequencing template. Sequencing used immunoSEQ multiplex PCR; TCRdb keeps in-frame clones, though not all of them. The sample contains roughly 180,000 clones, approximately 60% of which appear only once.

The sequenced sample was CD4+ T cells sorted from blood, obtained at week 4, from a patient treated with tofacitinib. The origin of this receptor is a human donor with alopecia areata. The chain employs TRBV4-2 and TRBJ1-4; 7 nucleotides agree with TRBD1. CDR3 DNA: TGTGCCAGCAGCCCCGGGACAGTTAATGAAAAACTGTTTTTT. It specifies CASSPGTVNEKLFF.